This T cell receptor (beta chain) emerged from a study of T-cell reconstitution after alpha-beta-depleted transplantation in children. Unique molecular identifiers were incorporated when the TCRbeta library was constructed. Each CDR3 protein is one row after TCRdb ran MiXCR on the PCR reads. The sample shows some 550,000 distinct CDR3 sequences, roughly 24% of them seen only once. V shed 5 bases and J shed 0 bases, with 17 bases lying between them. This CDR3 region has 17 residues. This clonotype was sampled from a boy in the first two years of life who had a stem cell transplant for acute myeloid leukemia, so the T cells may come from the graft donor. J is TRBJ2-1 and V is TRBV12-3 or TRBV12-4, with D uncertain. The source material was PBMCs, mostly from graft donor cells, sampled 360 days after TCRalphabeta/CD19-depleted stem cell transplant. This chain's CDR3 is CASSSLTPQSSYNEQFF. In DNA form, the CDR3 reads TGTGCCAGCAGTAGCCTGACCCCCCAGAGCTCCTACAATGAGCAGTTCTTC.